Below, 15 T cell receptor beta chains from the same sample are listed, as sequenced in a study of T cell responses to AZD1222 COVID-19 vaccine. The method was immunoSEQ multiplex PCR; TCRdb's version includes in-frame clones alone and lacks a portion of them. The sample holds over 90,000 clones, 80% to 90% seen once. Source: peripheral blood, taken on day 0 of AZD1222 vaccination. These receptors were obtained from an adult in good health.

This clone was detected only once. The rearrangement uses TRBV19 and TRBJ1-2; TRBD1 aligns across 10 bases. Losses at the gene ends were 5 bases for V and 6 bases for J; bases not matched to a gene: 12. Germline V gene sequence: CDR1 LNHDA, CDR2 SQIVND (reference sequence). The CDR3 is 16 amino acids. The chain's CDR3 is CASSASTGTGVNGYTF. Here the CDR3 DNA reads TGTGCCAGTAGTGCCTCGACCGGGACAGGGGTTAATGGCTACACCTTC.

V usage is TRBV19 and J usage is TRBJ2-2, with D perhaps TRBD1 (5 bases). Trimming left V 7 bases short and J 3 bases short, with 12 bases between. Germline loops: CDR1 LNHDA, CDR2 SQIVND (reference sequence). The CDR3 covers 14 residues. The chain's CDR3 is CASTRVADTGELFF. In DNA, the CDR3 is TGTGCCAGTACCAGGGTCGCGGACACCGGGGAGCTGTTTTTT.

This rearrangement joins TRBV24-1 to TRBJ1-1, with D maybe TRBD1 (5 bases). V dropped 6 bases and J dropped 11 bases, with 12 bases sitting between them. The CDR3 loop spans 11 amino acids. CDR1 is KGHDR and CDR2 is SFDVKD in the germline V gene. This CDR3 is CATSSAGRAFF. In nucleotides, the CDR3 is TGTGCCACCAGTTCAGCAGGGAGGGCTTTCTTT.

V and J are TRBV4-3 and TRBJ1-5, with TRBD1 matching 7 bases. The CDR3 extends over 17 amino acids. Germline CDR1 is LGHNA and CDR2 is YSLEER. With V trimmed by 1 base and J by 0 bases, 6 bases remained unmatched. In DNA, the CDR3 is TGCGCCAGCAGCCAAGGGGGGACAGCGGATAGCAATCAGCCCCAGCATTTT. Translating it yields CASSQGGTADSNQPQHF.

Here the CDR3 reads CASSSYFTGINYGYTF. The CDR3 DNA sequence: TGTGCCAGCAGTTCCTACTTTACGGGAATCAATTATGGCTACACCTTC. The chain couples TRBV7-2 to TRBJ1-2; no definite D call. Germline V gene sequence: CDR1 SGHTA, CDR2 FQGNSA. CDR3 size: 16 residues. The V gene lost 6 bases and the J gene lost 5 bases, with 22 bases spanning the gap.

The CDR3 loop is CAISGNANTGELFF. DNA of the CDR3: TGTGCCATCAGCGGAAACGCGAACACCGGGGAGCTGTTTTTT. This chain uses TRBV10-3 with TRBJ2-2; D gene uncertain. This CDR3 spans 14 amino acids. The germline CDR1 and CDR2 sequences are ENHRY and SYGVKD. Between the trimmed V and J ends, which lost 6 bases and 0 bases, there was a span of 8 bases.

This clone was seen a few times. The gene calls are TRBV10-3 and TRBJ2-2; a possible D gene is TRBD2 (6 bases). The V end lost 10 bases, the J end lost 0 bases, and 12 bases lay between the germline ends. The CDR3 totals 14 residues. Germline-derived CDR1 and CDR2 are ENHRY and SYGVKD. The CDR3 protein is CATGGYTNTGELFF. The CDR3 DNA reads as TGTGCCACCGGAGGGTATACGAACACCGGGGAGCTGTTTTTT.

This chain links TRBV7-9 with TRBJ2-3, with TRBD1 as a possible D gene (7 bases). V shed 7 bases and J shed 0 bases, with 14 bases lying between them. Germline V gene sequence: CDR1 SEHNR, CDR2 FQNEAQ (reference sequence). The CDR3 extends over 15 amino acids. CDR3 in amino acids: CASNARGASTDTQYF. The CDR3 DNA sequence: TGTGCCAGCAACGCCAGGGGGGCCAGCACAGATACGCAGTATTTT.

V and J are TRBV7-6 and TRBJ2-7; the match to TRBD1 covers 9 bases. Trimming cost V 5 bases and J 4 bases; bases outside gene matches: 9. This CDR3 is 15 amino acids long. Germline lookup yields CDR1 SGHVS and CDR2 FNYEAQ. CDR3 coding DNA: TGTGCCAGCAGCCAAGGGACAGGGTACGGGTACGAGCAGTACTTC. This codes for CASSQGTGYGYEQYF.

The chain combines TRBV27 with TRBJ2-5; perhaps TRBD2 as D (6 bases). CDR3 length equals 14 residues. Per germline, CDR1 MNHEY and CDR2 SMNVEV (reference sequence). The V gene lost 5 bases and the J gene lost 0 bases, with 10 bases spanning the gap. This CDR3 is CASSPAGYQETQYF. CDR3 sequence (DNA): TGTGCCAGCAGTCCGGCGGGATACCAAGAGACCCAGTACTTC.

This chain joins TRBV7-9 and TRBJ1-1; no clear D. V gave up 3 bases and J gave up 4 bases, with 3 bases separating them. The germline V gene has CDR1 SEHNR and CDR2 FQNEAQ (reference sequence). The CDR3 loop spans 11 amino acids. The CDR3 loop reads CASSFFTEAFF. DNA for the CDR3: TGTGCCAGCAGCTTCTTCACTGAAGCTTTCTTT.

This clone came up once. The chain is built from TRBV11-3 and TRBJ2-3; D gene ambiguous. Germline values: CDR1 SGHNT, CDR2 YENEEA. The V end lost 2 bases, the J end lost 5 bases, and 5 bases lay between the germline ends. The CDR3 extends over 12 amino acids. CDR3 bases: TGTGCCAGCAGCTTACAAGGAGATACGCAGTATTTT. It is translated as CASSLQGDTQYF.

This clone turned up a few times. The V gene is TRBV28, the J gene TRBJ1-5; D may be TRBD1 (5 bases). CDR1 and CDR2 from the germline V gene are MDHEN and SYDVKM. This CDR3 is 14 amino acids long. Trimming took off 10 bases at V and 5 bases at J, with 18 bases between the two ends. DNA of the CDR3: TGTGCCACGACCGGGGCCCCGGGGGATCAGCCCCAGCATTTT. Translated: CATTGAPGDQPQHF.

This clone has just one count. The V call is TRBV18, the J call TRBJ1-1; 8 bases align to TRBD1. Germline CDR1 is KGHSH and CDR2 is LQKENI. V was pared by 3 bases and J by 6 bases, with 12 bases of the junction left unmatched. This CDR3 has 16 amino acids. The CDR3 sequence: CASSPGVQGARSEAFF. Here the CDR3 DNA reads TGTGCCAGCTCACCGGGGGTTCAGGGGGCGCGATCTGAAGCTTTCTTT.

The rearrangement joins TRBV5-1 to TRBJ2-5; no clear D gene. Germline assignment: CDR1 SGHRS and CDR2 YFSETQ. Between the trimmed V and J ends, which lost 3 bases and 3 bases, there was a span of 12 bases. There are 14 residues in the CDR3. The CDR3 sequence is CASSWTGLEETQYF. Here the CDR3 DNA reads TGCGCCAGCAGCTGGACCGGGCTAGAAGAGACCCAGTACTTC. Combining the CDR3 with reference TRBV5-1 and TRBJ2-5 gives the whole variable domain KAGVTQTPRYLIKTRGQQVTLSCSPISGHRSVSWYQQTPGQGLQFLFEYFSETQRNKGNFPGRFSGRQFSNSRSEMNVSTLELGDSALYLCASSWTGLEETQYFGPGTRLLVL.